Reported below is one T cell receptor beta chain. The data were taken from a study of blood T cells in healthy people across ages. The ends lost 5 bases at V and 4 bases at J; junction bases unmatched: 22. The CDR3 covers 20 residues. CDR1 and CDR2 (germline): MNHEY, SMNVEV (reference sequence). With a J-beta primer mix and a sample-barcoded 5' primer, a second PCR ran 7 to 11 cycles. TCRdb redid the calling of the 5' RACE reads with MiXCR, one entry per CDR3 protein. The sample consists of about 1.4 million distinct CDR3 sequences, around 55% of them appearing once. This clonotype originated in a man between 18 and 35 years old in good health. V gene TRBV27 combines with J gene TRBJ2-5; 10 positions agree with TRBD1. The specimen sequenced was blood. The CDR3 sequence is CASSPFDRGLEGAGLETQYF. CDR3 in DNA: TGTGCCAGCAGTCCCTTCGACAGGGGGCTAGAAGGGGCCGGATTAGAGACCCAGTACTTC.